Listed below are T cell receptor beta chains from one sample, sequenced in a study of T cells after yellow fever vaccination. MiXCR, run by TCRdb on the 5' RACE reads, gives a single entry per CDR3 protein. The sample records hundreds of thousands of distinct CDR3 sequences, less than 15% being singletons. The sequencing here drew on PBMCs, taken on the day of the yellow fever booster vaccination. All receptors come from a man aged 25-45 years who received the YFV17D yellow fever vaccine. The CDR3 runs from the conserved cysteine through the conserved F or W. Each record gives: J gene, V gene, clone size, D gene, CDR3 DNA, CDR3 protein. The D gene is left open where the match is weak. Part of the rows lack a size; the others show once, few, many or a class for expanded clones.

TRBJ2-3 TRBV27 few NA TGTGCCAGCAATAGACATGACACAGATACGCAGTATTTT CASNRHDTDTQYF
TRBJ2-5 TRBV29-1 NA NA TGCAGCGCCCCCCTCAGGGACCGTTTGGAGACCCAGTACTTC CSAPLRDRLETQYF
TRBJ2-1 TRBV10-3 few TRBD2 TGTGCCATCAGCCGACTAGCGGGAGGGCCTGTGAATGAGCAGTTCTTC CAISRLAGGPVNEQFF
TRBJ2-4 TRBV20-1 NA NA TGCAGTGCTAGAGAGGGAACGGATCCTGGGAACATTCAGTACTTC CSAREGTDPGNIQYF
TRBJ2-1 TRBV5-1 few NA TGCGCCAGCAGCTTGCAGGACTCCGGCAATGAGCAGTTCTTC CASSLQDSGNEQFF
TRBJ2-3 TRBV5-1 NA TRBD2 TGCGCCAGCAGCTTGGTGTCTAGCGGGAGTGGAGCAGATACGCAGTATTTT CASSLVSSGSGADTQYF
TRBJ2-5 TRBV7-3 NA TRBD2 TGTGCCAGCAGCTTAGATAGCGGGGTCCAGTACTTC CASSLDSGVQYF
TRBJ2-5 TRBV29-1 NA TRBD2 TGCAGCGTTGACACTAGCGGGATCGGAGAGACCCAGTACTTC CSVDTSGIGETQYF
TRBJ2-1 TRBV28 NA NA TGTGCCTGCAGTTTACAGGATGAGCAGTTCTTC CACSLQDEQFF
TRBJ2-7 TRBV9 once NA TGTGCCAGCAGCAACAACCCCGGGACGGGCCCTGACGAGCCGTACTTC CASSNNPGTGPDEPYF